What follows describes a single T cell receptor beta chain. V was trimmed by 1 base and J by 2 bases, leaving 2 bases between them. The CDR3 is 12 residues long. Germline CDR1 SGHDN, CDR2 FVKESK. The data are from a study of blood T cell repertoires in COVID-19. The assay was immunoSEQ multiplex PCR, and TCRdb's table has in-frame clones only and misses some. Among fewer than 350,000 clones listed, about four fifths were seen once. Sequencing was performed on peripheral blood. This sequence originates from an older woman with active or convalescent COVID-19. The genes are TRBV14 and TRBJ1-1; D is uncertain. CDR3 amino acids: CASSQVNTEAFF. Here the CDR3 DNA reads TGTGCCAGCAGCCAAGTAAACACTGAAGCTTTCTTT.